Listed here are 19 T cell receptor beta chains from one sample, sequenced in a study of early T cells in non-severe SARS-CoV-2 infection. TCRdb redid the calling of the 5' RACE reads with MiXCR, one entry per CDR3 protein. The data hold about 56,000 distinct CDR3 sequences, with about 15% observed a single time. The sequences come from whole blood, collected at baseline. Source of these receptors: an adult who was a healthcare worker with PCR-confirmed SARS-CoV-2 infection or an uninfected control (not recorded which).

Remarks on this clonotype: At one end the junction does not follow the germline gene, possibly because of a read error. The genes are TRBV5-6 and TRBJ2-2; D possibly corresponds to TRBD2 (5 bases). The CDR3 is 14 residues long. Germline CDR1 SGHDT, CDR2 YYEEEE. The CDR3 sequence is CASSPMTSPGELFF. Here the CDR3 DNA reads TGTGCCAGCAGTCCAATGACCTCTCCCGGGGAGCTGTTTTTC.

This clonotype has a handful of counts. The chain uses TRBV2 and TRBJ2-7; 9 bases align to TRBD2. The CDR3 consists of 15 residues. Germline lookup yields CDR1 SNHLY and CDR2 FYNNEI. V was pared by 2 bases and J by 7 bases, with 9 bases of the junction left unmatched. CDR3: CASSELPSGGREQYF. The CDR3 DNA follows: TGTGCCAGCAGTGAACTCCCCAGCGGGGGGCGGGAGCAGTACTTC.

The genes are TRBV27 and TRBJ1-6, with no clear D. V was cut by 2 bases and J by 6 bases, with 5 bases left in between. This CDR3 has 13 residues. Germline CDR1 MNHEY, CDR2 SMNVEV (reference sequence). CDR3 in DNA: TGTGCCAGCAGTTTAACAGCTAATTCACCCCTCCACTTT. Its translation: CASSLTANSPLHF.

V is TRBV2 and J is TRBJ1-5, with TRBD1 identical over 7 bases. The V gene end was trimmed by 3 bases and the J gene end by 3 bases; junction bases not matched to a gene: 2. Germline V gene lookup returns CDR1 SNHLY and CDR2 FYNNEI. The CDR3 is 14 amino acids. CDR3 sequence reads: CASSDDRANQPQHF. DNA for the CDR3: TGTGCCAGCAGTGACGACAGGGCCAATCAGCCCCAGCATTTT.

This chain joins TRBV18 and TRBJ2-3; D is undetermined. CDR3 size: 15 residues. V lost 3 bases and J 0 bases, leaving 10 bases between the germline ends. CDR1 is KGHSH and CDR2 is LQKENI in the germline V gene. CDR3 residues: CASSPTVGSTDTQYF. As DNA, the CDR3 is TGTGCCAGCTCACCCACGGTAGGGAGCACAGATACGCAGTATTTT.

This clonotype was recorded a few times. The chain employs TRBV18 and TRBJ2-3; a weak D match, TRBD2 (7 bases). Trimming took 1 base from V and 4 from J, leaving 12 bases between them. CDR3 size: 15 residues. Germline V gene lookup returns CDR1 KGHSH and CDR2 LQKENI. The CDR3 region is CASSPRMGGPDTQYF. In DNA form, the CDR3 reads TGTGCCAGCTCACCACGAATGGGGGGGCCAGATACGCAGTATTTT. Full variable domain (rest looked up from reference TRBV18 and TRBJ2-3): NAGVMQNPRHLVRRRGQEARLRCSPMKGHSHVYWYRQLPEEGLKFMVYLQKENIIDESGMPKERFSAEFPKEGPSILRIQQVVRGDSAAYFCASSPRMGGPDTQYFGPGTRLTVL.

There are many counts of this clonotype. The chain uses TRBV20-1 and TRBJ2-1; 10 nucleotides agree with TRBD1. The V gene end was trimmed by 7 bases and the J gene end by 8 bases; junction bases not matched to a gene: 8. The CDR3 covers 13 residues. CDR1 DFQATT and CDR2 SNEGSKA come from the germline V gene (reference sequence). This chain's CDR3 is CSGRDRGFDEQFF. The CDR3 bases are TGCAGTGGGAGGGACAGGGGTTTCGATGAGCAGTTCTTC.

This clonotype was picked up a small number of times. The V call is TRBV6-1, the J call TRBJ2-3; D is perhaps TRBD1 (6 bases). The CDR3 covers 18 residues. V lost 6 bases and J 1 base, leaving 23 bases between the germline ends. Germline V gene data show CDR1 as MNHNS and CDR2 as SASEGT. CDR3 DNA sequence: TGTGCCAGCAGAGAGACGGTACCCGGGACAACCCGCACAGATACGCAGTATTTT. Translated, it gives CASRETVPGTTRTDTQYF.

This clonotype turned up a few times. V and J are TRBV27 and TRBJ2-7; D is unclear. V gave up 5 bases and J gave up 3 bases, with 11 bases separating them. This CDR3 has 13 residues. The V gene's germline CDR1 is MNHEY and CDR2 SMNVEV (reference sequence). The CDR3 sequence: CASSRRIYYEQYF. The CDR3 DNA is TGTGCCAGCAGTCGTCGAATATACTACGAGCAGTACTTC.

This clonotype was found a few times. This chain connects TRBV12-5 to TRBJ2-2; TRBD1 aligns across 7 bases. This CDR3 has 14 amino acids. From germline, CDR1 is LGHNT and CDR2 FRNRAP. Trimming took 6 bases from V and 7 from J; bases not matched to a gene: 8. The CDR3 is CASGQGSVSGELFF. In DNA, the CDR3 is TGTGCTAGTGGACAGGGGTCGGTGAGCGGGGAGCTGTTTTTT. The full variable domain, in which reference TRBV12-5 and TRBJ2-2 provide the parts outside the CDR3, is DARVTQTPRHKVTEMGQEVTMRCQPILGHNTVFWYRQTMMQGLELLAYFRNRAPLDDSGMPKDRFSAEMPDATLATLKIQPSEPRDSAVYFCASGQGSVSGELFFGEGSRLTVL.

The V call is TRBV7-2, the J call TRBJ2-1; the D is unclear. CDR1 and CDR2 (germline): SGHTA, FQGNSA. The CDR3 extends over 14 amino acids. Trimming shortened V by 5 bases and J by 6 bases, and 14 bases separated the two germline ends. CDR3 loop: CASSAPTWVNEQFF. In nucleotides, the CDR3 is TGTGCCAGCAGCGCCCCGACATGGGTCAATGAGCAGTTCTTC.

This clonotype occurred many times. The CDR3 DNA is TGCAGTGCTAGAGATCCGTCGGGGGGGCATCAGCCCCAGCATTTT. Residues: CSARDPSGGHQPQHF. The chain joins TRBV20-1 to TRBJ1-5; a weak D match, TRBD1 (6 bases). CDR3 length: 15 residues. Trimming shortened V by 0 bases and J by 5 bases, and 14 bases separated the two germline ends. CDR1 is DFQATT, CDR2 SNEGSKA, per germline (reference sequence).

This clonotype came up a few times. The J gene is TRBJ2-5, the V gene TRBV3-1, with 10 bases matching TRBD2. The ends lost 1 base at V and 3 bases at J; junction bases unmatched: 8. Germline V lookup: CDR1 LGHDT, CDR2 YNNKEL (reference sequence). CDR3 length: 17 amino acids. The CDR3 loop reads CASSQGVTSGPEETQYF. The CDR3 coding sequence is TGTGCCAGCAGCCAAGGCGTGACTAGCGGGCCGGAAGAGACCCAGTACTTC.

This clonotype was recorded at least ten times. V is TRBV7-6 and J is TRBJ2-3, with D perhaps matching TRBD2 (6 bases). Trimming took off 2 bases at V and 1 base at J, with 10 bases between the two ends. Germline CDR1 and CDR2: SGHVS and FNYEAQ. The CDR3 loop spans 15 amino acids. The CDR3 region has the DNA TGTGCCAGCAGCTTATACCCGGGGGGCACAGATACGCAGTATTTT. It encodes CASSLYPGGTDTQYF.

V gene TRBV11-3 combines with J gene TRBJ2-5; 9 bases align to TRBD1. This CDR3 is built from 16 residues. The V gene end was trimmed by 4 bases and the J gene end by 0 bases; junction bases not matched to a gene: 6. Germline values: CDR1 SGHNT, CDR2 YENEEA. The CDR3 spells CASSSLRDRDQETQYF. The CDR3 DNA reads TGTGCCAGCAGCTCTCTTCGGGACAGGGACCAAGAGACCCAGTACTTC. The whole variable domain, remainder taken from reference TRBV11-3 and TRBJ2-5, is EAGVVQSPRYKIIEKKQPVAFWCNPISGHNTLYWYLQNLGQGPELLIRYENEEAVDDSQLPKDRFSAERLKGVDSTLKIQPAELGDSAVYLCASSSLRDRDQETQYFGPGTRLLVL.

This clonotype appeared a single time. The CDR3 bases are TGTGCCAGCAGTCTTACAGGGCTGCCGAACACTGAAGCTTTCTTT. This translates into CASSLTGLPNTEAFF. V and J are TRBV7-6 and TRBJ1-1, with D possibly being TRBD1 (6 bases). V was cut by 6 bases and J by 1 base, with 15 bases left in between. The CDR3 sequence is 15 residues long. Germline V gene data show CDR1 as SGHVS and CDR2 as FNYEAQ.

This clonotype has a count of ten or more. The genes are TRBV11-2 and TRBJ2-7, with D maybe TRBD1 (6 bases). Germline values: CDR1 SGHAT, CDR2 FQNNGV. The CDR3 totals 15 residues. V lost 1 base, J lost 2 bases, and 12 bases lay in between. The CDR3 DNA sequence: TGTGCCAGCAGCTTAGGTGGGGGCCAGGCCTACGAGCAGTACTTC. Translating gives CASSLGGGQAYEQYF.

J is TRBJ2-2 and V is TRBV7-9, with D perhaps matching TRBD1 or TRBD2 (5 bases each). V lost 5 bases and J 6 bases, leaving 19 bases between the germline ends. Per the germline V gene, CDR1 is SEHNR and CDR2 is FQNEAQ (reference sequence). The CDR3 is 16 residues long. For the CDR3, the DNA is TGTGCCAGCAGCCGGGGCAGTGGACCCAGGGCCGGGGAGCTGTTTTTT. It codes for CASSRGSGPRAGELFF.

The chain employs TRBV5-1 and TRBJ2-2; D ambiguous. The CDR3 length is 15 residues. CDR1 is SGHRS, CDR2 YFSETQ, per germline. V shed 2 bases and J shed 0 bases, with 8 bases lying between them. The CDR3 DNA sequence: TGCGCCAGCAGCTTAACGCGGCCGAACACCGGGGAGCTGTTTTTT. Its protein is CASSLTRPNTGELFF.